These T cell receptor beta chains were read from a single sample in a study of T cells after yellow fever vaccination. TCRdb processed the 5' RACE reads anew with MiXCR; each CDR3 protein has one entry. The sample lists around 230,000 distinct CDR3 sequences; roughly 6.2% were seen once. This sample comprised CD4+ T cells sorted from PBMCs, obtained on the day of the yellow fever booster vaccination. The receptors come from a man in his thirties or forties who received the YFV17D yellow fever vaccine. Both conserved end residues are part of each CDR3.

J	V	CDR3
TRBJ2-2	TRBV7-3	CASSLSAGANTGELFF
TRBJ1-1	TRBV18	CASSPSDGLSAFF
TRBJ2-3	TRBV5-1	CASKRGVGTDTQYF
TRBJ2-1	TRBV6-1	CASNSGRKLSNEQFF
TRBJ1-2	TRBV19	CASSMRTGANYGYTF
TRBJ2-1	TRBV20-1	CSVTAGLGSNEQFF
TRBJ2-1	TRBV2	CTCCLEPQGGRFRDEQFF
TRBJ1-1	TRBV6-1	CASSTSPGAEAFF
TRBJ1-1	TRBV28	CASSPTPRTEAFF
TRBJ2-7	TRBV5-1	CASSLAAGVDYEQYF
TRBJ1-1	TRBV5-6	CASSLISGDGEAFF
TRBJ2-5	TRBV7-9	CASSLAVSRETQYF
TRBJ2-7	TRBV6-5	CASSYGDGYEQYF
TRBJ1-6	TRBV5-8	CASSLRDRTSGALHF
TRBJ2-1	TRBV7-3	CASSAFSDHNEQFF
TRBJ1-6	TRBV20-1	CSARRGAYNSPLHF
TRBJ2-2	TRBV11-2	CASSVRRENTGELFF
TRBJ2-7	TRBV29-1	CSVVQTSRTYEQYF
TRBJ2-3	TRBV11-2	CASSQRPTSLGVSDTQYF
TRBJ2-7	TRBV5-5	CASPIPGQGAYEQYF
TRBJ2-5	TRBV30	CAWSVRRTGGTQYF
TRBJ2-1	TRBV5-4	CASSKGLAGSYNEQFF
TRBJ2-2	TRBV5-1	CASSFEAGELFF
TRBJ2-1	TRBV5-1	CASSIRQGSGLAGVGASYNEQFF
TRBJ1-3	TRBV20-1	CCASPDLGGFSGNTIYF
TRBJ1-3	TRBV12-3/TRBV12-4	CASSPRPRGNTIYF
TRBJ2-7	TRBV20-1	CSARTGSAYEQYF
TRBJ2-1	TRBV20-1	CSAPEGPGSYNEQFF
TRBJ1-1	TRBV4-3	CASSPDTHGQGRAFF
TRBJ2-7	TRBV6-1	CASKESSIGVYEQYF
TRBJ2-5	TRBV5-1	CASSLAMGVRETQYF
TRBJ2-4	TRBV7-9	CASRSRDGLPQYF
TRBJ2-1	TRBV12-3/TRBV12-4	CASSLGRVWRTNEQFF
TRBJ2-2	TRBV12-3/TRBV12-4	CASSDSGESGGELFF
TRBJ2-1	TRBV10-3	CAISESKFSGSGFF
TRBJ2-3	TRBV5-1	CASSLLMTGGTSTDTQYF
TRBJ2-3	TRBV7-6	CASSSEGASGSWDTQYF
TRBJ2-1	TRBV7-2	CASSTRTGGFNEQFF
TRBJ2-5	TRBV20-1	CSASRAGARQETQYF
TRBJ2-2	TRBV6-5	CASRVRGPGGELFF
TRBJ2-3	TRBV6-2/TRBV6-3	CASYPRAGVRTDTQYF
TRBJ1-1	TRBV11-2	CASSLARERGGTEAFF
TRBJ2-3	TRBV18	CASSPTSGLITDTQYF
TRBJ2-2	TRBV5-1	CASSRVGPGELFF
TRBJ2-5	TRBV5-6	CAMGPGQGHETQYF
TRBJ2-2	TRBV30	CAWSVERGGELFF
TRBJ2-7	TRBV6-5	CASSYDLGPGYEQYF
TRBJ1-1	TRBV7-9	CASSLVFGTGMNTEAFF
TRBJ2-3	TRBV5-1	CASSPRTTRDTQYF
TRBJ2-1	TRBV5-1	CASSLRGTSKANEQFF
TRBJ2-7	TRBV27	CASRGQGTYEQYF
TRBJ2-3	TRBV11-3	CASSPSTDTDTQYF
TRBJ2-2	TRBV12-3/TRBV12-4	CASSGPGQGTGELFF
TRBJ1-6	TRBV20-1	CSASPGSSYNSPLHF
TRBJ2-3	TRBV29-1	CSVVWRVGGDTQYF